The rows below give T cell receptor beta chains drawn from one sample of a study of T cells in Graves' hyperthyroidism and ophthalmopathy. TCRdb reprocessed the multiplex PCR reads with MiXCR, giving one entry per CDR3 protein. The sample carries 700,000 to 950,000 distinct CDR3 sequences, 35% recorded once. Sequenced sample: blood. The source of these receptors is a woman in her 40s with Graves' hyperthyroidism. CDR3s include the opening cysteine and the closing phenylalanine or tryptophan. The D gene is left open where the match is weak. Clone size appears in some rows only: once, few, many, or a class for an expanded clone.

abundance	v_gene	j_gene	d_gene	CDR3nt	CDR3aa
many	TRBV5-8	TRBJ1-1	.	TGTGCCAGCAGCTTGTACGGCAAAGCTTTCTTT	CASSLYGKAFF
.	TRBV7-2	TRBJ2-2	.	TGTGCCAGCAGTTTCCTTTTGGTGGACACCGGGGAGCTGTTTTTT	CASSFLLVDTGELFF
.	TRBV19	TRBJ1-3	.	TGTGCCAGTAGTGATGGACAACTACGAAACACCATATATTTT	CASSDGQLRNTIYF
.	TRBV29-1	TRBJ2-5	.	TGCAGCGTTGAGTCAGGGACCCAAGAGACCCAGTACTTC	CSVESGTQETQYF
few	TRBV4-3	TRBJ2-7	.	TGCGCCAGCAGCCAAGAAGGGCAGGGGTGGGGCGAGCAGTACTTC	CASSQEGQGWGEQYF
few	TRBV20-1	TRBJ2-7	TRBD1	TGCAGTGCTAGGTTTCGGGACAGGGGCTACGAGCAGTACTTC	CSARFRDRGYEQYF
few	TRBV7-2	TRBJ2-2	TRBD1	TGTGCCAGCAGCACTTCCGGGACAGGGAACACCGGGGAGCTGTTTTTT	CASSTSGTGNTGELFF
many	TRBV7-2	TRBJ2-7	TRBD1	TGTGCCAGCAGCTTAGTTTTCGGGACAGGGGTACACGAGCAGTACTTC	CASSLVFGTGVHEQYF
few	TRBV25-1	TRBJ2-7	TRBD1	TGTGCCAGCAGTACAACCGGGACAGGGCGTACCTACGAGCAGTACTTC	CASSTTGTGRTYEQYF
.	TRBV27	TRBJ2-7	.	TGTGCCAGCAGTTTCAAAGGGCTCCACGAGCAGTACTTC	CASSFKGLHEQYF
many	TRBV29-1	TRBJ1-2	.	TGCAGCGTTGAAGGGACCGGGGGCCAGGGCTACACCTTC	CSVEGTGGQGYTF
.	TRBV10-3	TRBJ2-2	TRBD1	TGTGCCACGGGAAGAGTGGACAGGGACGGGGAGCTGTTCTTT	CATGRVDRDGELFF
.	TRBV12-3/TRBV12-4	TRBJ1-1	.	TGTGCCAGCAGTTTACAGGAGACGGGCACTGAAGCTTTCTTT	CASSLQETGTEAFF
few	TRBV10-3	TRBJ1-5	.	TGTACCAGCATGAGCAGGCCCGAGGGATATAGCAATCAGCCCCAGCATTTT	CTSMSRPEGYSNQPQHF
few	TRBV12-5	TRBJ2-5	TRBD2	TGTGCTAGTGGTGCCAGCGGGAGGGAGACCCAGTACTTC	CASGASGRETQYF
many	TRBV12-3/TRBV12-4	TRBJ1-1	.	TGTGCCAGCTGTCTGGGAGTTGGAGCTTTCTTT	CASCLGVGAFF
.	TRBV5-5	TRBJ1-5	.	TGTGCCAGCAGCTTATGGATAGGTTCGTCCGAGCATTTT	CASSLWIGSSEHF
.	TRBV7-2	TRBJ2-6	.	TGTGCCAGCAGCTCGGACGGGGGATCTGGGGCCAACGTCCTGACTTTC	CASSSDGGSGANVLTF
.	TRBV5-8	TRBJ2-5	.	TGTGCCAGCAGCTCGCCACGGGAGACCCAGTACTTC	CASSSPRETQYF
.	TRBV12-3/TRBV12-4	TRBJ2-7	TRBD2	TGTGCCAGCAGTCTTTGGGGCGGGGGGTACGAGCAGTACTTC	CASSLWGGGYEQYF
.	TRBV4-2	TRBJ1-3	.	TGTGCCAGCAGCCAAGTATTCTCTGGAAACACCATATATTTT	CASSQVFSGNTIYF
few	TRBV20-1	TRBJ2-2	TRBD2	TGCAGTGCTAGCCCTTTTCTAGCGGGGGACCCCACCGGGGAGCTGTTTTTT	CSASPFLAGDPTGELFF
few	TRBV12-3/TRBV12-4	TRBJ1-2	.	TGTGCCAGCAGTTTGGCCATGAATAACTATGGCTACACCTTC	CASSLAMNNYGYTF
.	TRBV7-9	TRBJ1-1	.	TGTGCCAGCAGCCTCAACGCGGGAGTGGACACTGAAGCTTTCTTT	CASSLNAGVDTEAFF
.	TRBV6-5	TRBJ1-5	TRBD1	TGTGCCACCAGACTCGGACAGGGCAGTCAGCCCCAGCATTTT	CATRLGQGSQPQHF
.	TRBV6-5	TRBJ1-6	TRBD1	TGTGCCAGCAGATTAAGACAGGGGGCAAGAAATTCACCCCTCCACTTT	CASRLRQGARNSPLHF
few	TRBV7-9	TRBJ2-2	.	TGTGCCTGCAGCTTAAATTCGGAGAACACCGGGGAGCTGTTTTTT	CACSLNSENTGELFF
few	TRBV20-1	TRBJ2-7	.	TGCAGTGCTCGTAACTACGAGCAGTACTTC	CSARNYEQYF
.	TRBV12-3/TRBV12-4	TRBJ2-5	.	TGTGCCAGCAGTTTAGGAGGACGCGTACAAGAGACCCAGTACTTC	CASSLGGRVQETQYF
once	TRBV7-2	TRBJ2-5	TRBD2	TGTGCCAGCAGCGTAGAGAGCGGGGCCTTCCAAGAGACCCAGTACTTC	CASSVESGAFQETQYF